This TCR beta chain was identified in a study of shared T cell receptors in the human thymus. The protocol was immunoSEQ multiplex PCR, while the TCRdb copy is restricted to in-frame clones and leaves out a portion. Found here are roughly 710,000 clones, approximately 85% of them singletons; the top ten hold roughly 0.01%. Trimming at V came to 11 bases and at J to 2 bases, leaving 17 bases not matched to a gene. CDR3 length equals 17 residues. In germline, CDR1 is LNHDA, CDR2 SQIVND (reference sequence). This sample was shared with a second study, whose subject was human thymus T cells. That paper states: Thymus tissue for the work was resected from patients undergoing corrective heart surgery. Within thymic and blood repertoires, V and J gene usage appeared to be biased.

The receptor's source is a girl under two years old with a congenital heart defect. Sequencing was carried out using thymocytes. The J gene is TRBJ2-2, the V gene TRBV19; 7 bases match TRBD1. In DNA, the CDR3 is TGTGCCTCACACACTGGGACAGCTGTTATAAACACCGGGGAGCTGTTTTTT. Encoded protein: CASHTGTAVINTGELFF.